This T cell receptor (beta chain) was captured by sequencing in a study of vaccination effects on CD4 cells after COVID-19. V shed 3 bases and J 2 bases; nucleotides not matched to a gene: 8. This CDR3 spans 15 amino acids. The germline CDR1 and CDR2 sequences are DFQATT and SNEGSKA (reference sequence). The authors isolated CD4+ T cells after about eleven days of culture. Note on this clone: What it binds is not known.

Overall study findings and caveats: Late in the post-vaccination period, infection-induced and vaccine-induced clones underwent marked clonal contraction.

Profiled with immunoSEQ multiplex PCR; TCRdb holds only in-frame clones, not every one. The table shows tens of thousands of clones, with 72% occurring only once. The sample consisted of CD4+ T cells from PBMCs cultured without peptide, taken before COVID-19 vaccination. The sequence came from a human donor who had a prior SARS-CoV-2 infection. The chain joins TRBV20-1 to TRBJ2-7; 9 nucleotides agree with TRBD1. This chain's CDR3 is CSASSPDRGAYEQYF. The CDR3 bases are TGCAGTGCTAGTTCCCCGGACAGGGGCGCCTACGAGCAGTACTTC.